This is a list of T cell receptor beta chains from one sample in a study of T cells in Graves' hyperthyroidism and ophthalmopathy. TCRdb processed the multiplex PCR reads anew with MiXCR; each CDR3 protein has one entry. The table has approximately 710,000 distinct CDR3 sequences, roughly 17% seen once. Sequencing was performed on blood. These receptors were obtained from a man aged 45-65 years with Graves' hyperthyroidism. Both conserved end residues are part of each CDR3. A D gene is named only where the DNA matches it firmly. Clone size is shown for a subset of rows, as once, few, many or a class of expanded clone.

j_call,d_call,v_call,clone_size,cdr3_nt,cdr3_aa
TRBJ1-1,TRBD1,TRBV29-1,many,TGCAGCGTTGGGGAGGACAGGGGCAAAATGAACACTGAAGCTTTCTTT,CSVGEDRGKMNTEAFF
TRBJ1-4,TRBD1,TRBV7-2,many,TGTGCCAGCAGCGCCACTTACCAGGGGGCCGTCCATGAAAAACTGTTTTTT,CASSATYQGAVHEKLFF
TRBJ2-7,TRBD1,TRBV5-1,few,TGCGCCAGCAGCCTTGGGGACAGGGGGCCCAACGAGCAGTACTTC,CASSLGDRGPNEQYF
TRBJ2-1,TRBD2,TRBV27,-,TGTGCCAGCAGTTTAGGGAAACTAGCGGGGGCCTACAATGAGCAGTTCTTC,CASSLGKLAGAYNEQFF
TRBJ2-7,-,TRBV7-9,many,TGTGCCAGCAGCTTAAGTCCCCAGGGTACCTACGAGCAGTACTTC,CASSLSPQGTYEQYF
TRBJ1-1,-,TRBV19,many,TGTGCCAGCAGTTTACTGGGTCCTAACACTGAAGCTTTCTTT,CASSLLGPNTEAFF
TRBJ2-7,-,TRBV25-1,-,TGTGCCAGCATGAGGCACCCCTACGAGCAGTACTTC,CASMRHPYEQYF
TRBJ2-3,-,TRBV29-1,few,TGCAGCGTTGAATTCGAGACAGATACGCAGTATTTT,CSVEFETDTQYF
TRBJ2-3,TRBD2,TRBV28,many,TGTGCCAGCAGTTTACTAGCGGGAGGGAATACGCAGTATTTT,CASSLLAGGNTQYF
TRBJ2-7,-,TRBV20-1,-,TGCAGTGCTACCCGGGAAGCCAGCGAGCAGTACTTC,CSATREASEQYF
TRBJ1-1,-,TRBV2,many,TGTGCCAGCAGTGGACGGAGTGTCACTGAAGCTTTCTTT,CASSGRSVTEAFF
TRBJ2-7,-,TRBV28,many,TGTGCCAGCAGTACCGACATCTCCGCCTACGAGCAGTACTTC,CASSTDISAYEQYF
TRBJ1-2,-,TRBV12-3/TRBV12-4,many,TGTGCCAGCAGTTATCAGGACCACAACTATGGCTACACCTTC,CASSYQDHNYGYTF
TRBJ1-4,TRBD1,TRBV5-5,-,TGTGCCAGCAGCACGACAGGGGCAACTAATGAAAAACTGTTTTTT,CASSTTGATNEKLFF
TRBJ2-3,TRBD1,TRBV24-1,few,TGTGCCACCAGTGATTTGCCCGATGGACAGGCGGATACGCAGTATTTT,CATSDLPDGQADTQYF
TRBJ2-1,-,TRBV2,many,TGTGCCAGCAGTGAGGCAGCCTACAATGAGCAGTTCTTC,CASSEAAYNEQFF
TRBJ1-5,-,TRBV10-3,-,TGTGCCATCAGTGAGAGTAGGACAGTTAATCAGCCCCAGCATTTT,CAISESRTVNQPQHF
TRBJ2-2,-,TRBV7-2,-,TGTGCCAGCAGCCTTGTTAGGACAGAAGCTAGCGCCGGGGAGCTGTTTTTT,CASSLVRTEASAGELFF
TRBJ2-4,TRBD2,TRBV19,-,TGTGCCAGTAGCTTCACTAGCGAAAGCAAAAACATTCAGTACTTC,CASSFTSESKNIQYF
TRBJ2-7,TRBD1,TRBV28,many,TGTGCCAGCACTAGACAGGGCTCGGATGAGCAGTACTTC,CASTRQGSDEQYF
TRBJ2-1,TRBD2,TRBV28,many,TGTGCCAGCAGTTTATTGGGGACTAGCGGGAGGGGCTACAATGAGCAGTTCTTC,CASSLLGTSGRGYNEQFF
TRBJ2-6,-,TRBV27,many,TGTGCCAGCAGGGACGAACAGAGCTCTGGGGCCAACGTCCTGACTTTC,CASRDEQSSGANVLTF
TRBJ1-5,-,TRBV19,-,TGTGCCAGTAGTATCCAAGGTGAACAGCCCCAGCATTTT,CASSIQGEQPQHF
TRBJ1-2,-,TRBV7-9,many,TGTGCCATACAGACAGCAAACTATGGCTACACCTTC,CAIQTANYGYTF
TRBJ1-2,-,TRBV14,-,TGTGCCAGCAGCCAAAACATGCAAGAGGGCTACACCTTC,CASSQNMQEGYTF
TRBJ2-1,-,TRBV24-1,-,TGTGCCACCAGTGATGGCAGGGGCGTGCAGTTCTTC,CATSDGRGVQFF
TRBJ2-1,TRBD2,TRBV20-1,many,TGCAGTGCTAGAGTCAGGACTAGCGGAGCCTACAATGAGCAGTTCTTC,CSARVRTSGAYNEQFF
TRBJ2-1,TRBD2,TRBV2,many,TGTGCCAGCCGTGGACTAGCTGGTGAGCAGTTCTTC,CASRGLAGEQFF
TRBJ2-1,-,TRBV20-1,many,TGCAGTGCTACAGGGTTAGATTCGGTGCGGCCCTACAATGAGCAGTTCTTC,CSATGLDSVRPYNEQFF
TRBJ2-1,TRBD2,TRBV30,many,TGTGCCTGGAGTAGAGGGCTAGCGGGAAAGAGGGATGAGCAGTTCTTC,CAWSRGLAGKRDEQFF
TRBJ2-2,TRBD1,TRBV24-1,few,TGTGCCACCAGTGACCCACAGGGGGAAACGGACACCGGGGAGCTGTTTTTT,CATSDPQGETDTGELFF
TRBJ2-2,TRBD1,TRBV12-5,few,TGTGCTAGTGGTTTGGCCGGGACAGGGACGACCGGGGAGCTGTTTTTT,CASGLAGTGTTGELFF
TRBJ2-2,-,TRBV30,many,TGTGCCTGGACTTGGAACACCGGGGAGCTGTTTTTT,CAWTWNTGELFF
TRBJ2-1,TRBD1,TRBV15,few,TGTGCCACCAGCAGGGAGGGCAGGGGGCACTACAATGAGCAGTTCTTC,CATSREGRGHYNEQFF
TRBJ1-1,TRBD1,TRBV12-3/TRBV12-4,-,TGTGCCAGCAGGATAAGGACAGGGGGCGAGGCTTTCTTT,CASRIRTGGEAFF